A selection of T cell receptor beta chains follows, all from one sample in a study of T cells after yellow fever vaccination. In TCRdb, the 5' RACE reads were re-called with MiXCR into one record per CDR3 protein. The sample includes a few hundred thousand distinct CDR3 sequences, 3.6% of them seen just once. This material consisted of PBMCs, taken on the day of the yellow fever booster vaccination. The receptors come from a man between 18 and 29 years old who received the YFV17D yellow fever vaccine. Each CDR3 is given with its conserved first and last residue. The order of the fields is CDR3 protein, CDR3 DNA, D gene, V gene, clone size, J gene. D genes are given only for firm matches. Size is stated for part of the rows, as once, few or many counts, or as a class when the clone is expanded.

cdr3_aa: CASSQDLESPLHF; cdr3_nt: TGCGCCAGCAGCCAAGATCTGGAATCACCCCTCCACTTT; d_call: .; v_call: TRBV4-1; clone_size: many; j_call: TRBJ1-6
cdr3_aa: CGATQSGQPNTEAFF; cdr3_nt: TGCGGTGCAACCCAGTCGGGACAGCCGAACACTGAAGCTTTCTTT; d_call: TRBD1; v_call: TRBV20-1; clone_size: .; j_call: TRBJ1-1
cdr3_aa: CASSPRTVSTDTQYF; cdr3_nt: TGTGCCAGCAGCCCTCGGACCGTTAGCACAGATACGCAGTATTTT; d_call: .; v_call: TRBV5-5; clone_size: .; j_call: TRBJ2-3
cdr3_aa: CASSQEGGFGETQYF; cdr3_nt: TGCGCCAGCAGCCAAGAAGGGGGTTTTGGGGAGACCCAGTACTTC; d_call: .; v_call: TRBV4-1; clone_size: few; j_call: TRBJ2-5
cdr3_aa: CASSPRDRNSPLHF; cdr3_nt: TGTGCCAGCAGTCCCCGAGACAGAAATTCACCCCTCCACTTT; d_call: .; v_call: TRBV27; clone_size: few; j_call: TRBJ1-6
cdr3_aa: CASSEWDRPDTQYF; cdr3_nt: TGTGCCAGCAGTGAATGGGACCGCCCAGATACGCAGTATTTT; d_call: .; v_call: TRBV6-5; clone_size: .; j_call: TRBJ2-3
cdr3_aa: CASSQDADSSTDTQYF; cdr3_nt: TGTGCCAGCAGCCAAGATGCGGACAGTAGCACAGATACGCAGTATTTT; d_call: .; v_call: TRBV4-2; clone_size: .; j_call: TRBJ2-3
cdr3_aa: CASSRRTSGGRTDTQYF; cdr3_nt: TGTGCCAGCAGCCGCCGGACTAGCGGGGGCCGCACAGATACGCAGTATTTT; d_call: TRBD2; v_call: TRBV5-6; clone_size: many; j_call: TRBJ2-3
cdr3_aa: CASSQDWGLAGGADTQYF; cdr3_nt: TGCGCCAGCAGCCAAGATTGGGGGCTAGCGGGGGGCGCAGATACGCAGTATTTT; d_call: TRBD2; v_call: TRBV4-3; clone_size: few; j_call: TRBJ2-3
cdr3_aa: CASSLSGTRGGPQHF; cdr3_nt: TGTGCCAGCAGCTTATCGGGGACCCGGGGCGGGCCCCAGCATTTT; d_call: .; v_call: TRBV7-9; clone_size: many; j_call: TRBJ1-5
cdr3_aa: CASTGVRIGQETQYF; cdr3_nt: TGCGCCAGCACCGGGGTCAGGATTGGGCAAGAGACCCAGTACTTC; d_call: .; v_call: TRBV5-1; clone_size: many; j_call: TRBJ2-5
cdr3_aa: CASSLGVGNEQFF; cdr3_nt: TGTGCCAGCAGCCTGGGCGTCGGTAATGAGCAGTTCTTC; d_call: .; v_call: TRBV7-9; clone_size: many; j_call: TRBJ2-1
cdr3_aa: CASSQRTGRFVYGYTF; cdr3_nt: TGCGCCAGCAGCCAAAGGACAGGGAGGTTTGTCTATGGCTACACCTTC; d_call: TRBD1; v_call: TRBV4-3; clone_size: .; j_call: TRBJ1-2
cdr3_aa: CASSYTETPYYGYTF; cdr3_nt: TGTGCCAGCAGTTACACAGAGACACCTTACTATGGCTACACCTTC; d_call: .; v_call: TRBV6-5; clone_size: .; j_call: TRBJ1-2
cdr3_aa: CATSRVAGASNTGELFF; cdr3_nt: TGTGCCACCAGCAGAGTGGCGGGGGCGTCGAACACCGGGGAGCTGTTTTTT; d_call: .; v_call: TRBV15; clone_size: .; j_call: TRBJ2-2
cdr3_aa: CSARSLDRRQETQYF; cdr3_nt: TGCAGTGCTAGATCGTTGGACAGACGCCAAGAGACCCAGTACTTC; d_call: .; v_call: TRBV20-1; clone_size: few; j_call: TRBJ2-5
cdr3_aa: CASSPEFRDTGFQETQYF; cdr3_nt: TGCGCCAGCAGCCCGGAATTCCGGGACACCGGCTTCCAAGAGACCCAGTACTTC; d_call: .; v_call: TRBV5-1; clone_size: few; j_call: TRBJ2-5
cdr3_aa: CAWSGTNTQYF; cdr3_nt: TGTGCCTGGAGTGGCACAAATACGCAGTATTTT; d_call: .; v_call: TRBV30; clone_size: .; j_call: TRBJ2-3
cdr3_aa: CSARDRAPGEQFF; cdr3_nt: TGCAGTGCTAGAGATAGGGCCCCAGGGGAGCAGTTCTTC; d_call: .; v_call: TRBV20-1; clone_size: .; j_call: TRBJ2-1
cdr3_aa: CSARLTGGSEPQHF; cdr3_nt: TGCAGTGCTAGGTTAACAGGGGGCAGCGAGCCCCAGCATTTT; d_call: TRBD1; v_call: TRBV20-1; clone_size: few; j_call: TRBJ1-5
cdr3_aa: CATSRSTVPTQPQHF; cdr3_nt: TGTGCCACCAGCAGAAGCACGGTGCCCACTCAGCCCCAGCATTTT; d_call: .; v_call: TRBV15; clone_size: few; j_call: TRBJ1-5
cdr3_aa: CASSLEGLNEQFF; cdr3_nt: TGCGCCAGCAGCTTGGAAGGACTTAATGAGCAGTTCTTC; d_call: .; v_call: TRBV5-1; clone_size: many; j_call: TRBJ2-1
cdr3_aa: CASSHRTGGTDTQYF; cdr3_nt: TGTGCCAGCAGCCACAGGACAGGGGGCACAGATACGCAGTATTTT; d_call: TRBD1; v_call: TRBV7-6; clone_size: many; j_call: TRBJ2-3
cdr3_aa: CATSKRTGGAETQYF; cdr3_nt: TGTGCCACCAGCAAGAGGACAGGGGGCGCAGAGACCCAGTACTTC; d_call: TRBD1; v_call: TRBV15; clone_size: many; j_call: TRBJ2-5
cdr3_aa: CARSLGLAGHNEQFF; cdr3_nt: TGTGCCAGAAGCTTGGGACTAGCGGGGCACAATGAGCAGTTCTTC; d_call: TRBD2; v_call: TRBV5-3; clone_size: .; j_call: TRBJ2-1
cdr3_aa: CSVEGRGRETQYF; cdr3_nt: TGCAGCGTTGAGGGCAGGGGGCGGGAGACCCAGTACTTC; d_call: TRBD1; v_call: TRBV29-1; clone_size: .; j_call: TRBJ2-5
cdr3_aa: CSARVAKRGELFF; cdr3_nt: TGCAGTGCTAGAGTTGCTAAACGCGGGGAGCTGTTTTTT; d_call: .; v_call: TRBV20-1; clone_size: many; j_call: TRBJ2-2
cdr3_aa: CASSFGGGAADTQYF; cdr3_nt: TGTGCCAGCAGCTTCGGCGGGGGGGCCGCAGATACGCAGTATTTT; d_call: TRBD2; v_call: TRBV5-6; clone_size: .; j_call: TRBJ2-3
cdr3_aa: CASSLRHVYNEQFF; cdr3_nt: TGTGCCAGCAGCCTTCGACATGTCTACAATGAGCAGTTCTTC; d_call: .; v_call: TRBV7-6; clone_size: few; j_call: TRBJ2-1
cdr3_aa: CASSQSGSGGPRTDTQYF; cdr3_nt: TGCGCCAGCAGTCAATCGGGTAGCGGGGGGCCACGCACAGATACGCAGTATTTT; d_call: TRBD2; v_call: TRBV23-1; clone_size: many; j_call: TRBJ2-3
cdr3_aa: CAISETVGVEAFF; cdr3_nt: TGTGCCATCAGTGAGACCGTCGGGGTTGAAGCTTTCTTT; d_call: .; v_call: TRBV10-3; clone_size: many; j_call: TRBJ1-1
cdr3_aa: CASSFGGTEQYF; cdr3_nt: TGTGCCAGCAGTTTTGGGGGGACCGAGCAGTACTTC; d_call: .; v_call: TRBV6-5; clone_size: .; j_call: TRBJ2-7
cdr3_aa: CASSGPAGSSTDTQYF; cdr3_nt: TGTGCCAGTAGCGGTCCGGCGGGGTCTAGCACAGATACGCAGTATTTT; d_call: .; v_call: TRBV19; clone_size: many; j_call: TRBJ2-3
cdr3_aa: CATSDPDRADTQYF; cdr3_nt: TGTGCCACCAGTGATCCTGACAGGGCGGATACGCAGTATTTT; d_call: TRBD1; v_call: TRBV24-1; clone_size: .; j_call: TRBJ2-3
cdr3_aa: CASSTPGTLSSYNSPLHF; cdr3_nt: TGTGCCAGCAGTACACCTGGGACTTTGAGCTCCTATAATTCACCCCTCCACTTT; d_call: .; v_call: TRBV2; clone_size: many; j_call: TRBJ1-6
cdr3_aa: CASRGTADMTQYF; cdr3_nt: TGTGCCAGCAGGGGGACCGCCGATATGACCCAGTACTTC; d_call: .; v_call: TRBV27; clone_size: many; j_call: TRBJ2-5
cdr3_aa: CASSPDRVGGAKNIQYF; cdr3_nt: TGTGCCAGCAGCCCGGACAGGGTTGGCGGAGCCAAAAACATTCAGTACTTC; d_call: TRBD1; v_call: TRBV3-1; clone_size: once; j_call: TRBJ2-4
cdr3_aa: CASSPRDRGHEQYF; cdr3_nt: TGCGCCAGCAGCCCCAGGGACAGGGGGCATGAGCAGTACTTC; d_call: TRBD1; v_call: TRBV4-1; clone_size: many; j_call: TRBJ2-7
cdr3_aa: CSAFLTGTNTEAFF; cdr3_nt: TGCAGTGCTTTCCTGACAGGGACGAACACTGAAGCTTTCTTT; d_call: TRBD1; v_call: TRBV20-1; clone_size: few; j_call: TRBJ1-1
cdr3_aa: CASSLGGPNSNEQFF; cdr3_nt: TGTGCCAGCAGTCTGGGGGGGCCCAACAGCAATGAGCAGTTCTTC; d_call: .; v_call: TRBV27; clone_size: few; j_call: TRBJ2-1
cdr3_aa: CASSDFARGNTEAFF; cdr3_nt: TGTGCCAGCAGTGATTTTGCCAGAGGTAACACTGAAGCTTTCTTT; d_call: .; v_call: TRBV2; clone_size: many; j_call: TRBJ1-1
cdr3_aa: CASSLTGRGEEAFF; cdr3_nt: TGCGCCAGCAGCTTGACAGGGAGGGGGGAGGAAGCTTTCTTT; d_call: .; v_call: TRBV5-1; clone_size: .; j_call: TRBJ1-1
cdr3_aa: CSARTVDSPLHF; cdr3_nt: TGCAGTGCCAGGACAGTCGATTCACCCCTCCACTTT; d_call: .; v_call: TRBV20-1; clone_size: many; j_call: TRBJ1-6
cdr3_aa: CSARDPRGSSYNEQFF; cdr3_nt: TGCAGTGCTAGAGACCCTCGGGGGAGCTCCTACAATGAGCAGTTCTTC; d_call: .; v_call: TRBV20-1; clone_size: many; j_call: TRBJ2-1
cdr3_aa: CASSLRTVNEKLFF; cdr3_nt: TGTGCCAGCAGCCTTAGGACAGTTAATGAAAAACTGTTTTTT; d_call: .; v_call: TRBV7-2; clone_size: many; j_call: TRBJ1-4
cdr3_aa: CASSLHRGFDSNQPQHF; cdr3_nt: TGTGCCAGCAGTTTACACAGGGGATTCGATAGCAATCAGCCCCAGCATTTT; d_call: TRBD1; v_call: TRBV28; clone_size: .; j_call: TRBJ1-5